This T cell receptor beta chain was captured in a study of human T cells and chemical hapten exposure. Background on the study: Diphenylcyclopropenone was applied weekly to patients' scalps across the roughly 24-week study.

TCRdb reprocessed the RACE reads with MiXCR, giving one entry per CDR3 protein. Of around 110,000 distinct CDR3 sequences listed, about an eighth are singletons. Time point denoted: patch test 1, 2 weeks after DPC sensitization. The sample's treatment: therapeutic diphenylcyclopropenone sensitization with weekly scalp DPC. Total RNA extraction was carried out from unfractionated whole blood. This clonotype came up many times. V lost 3 bases to trimming and J lost 3 bases, with 8 bases between them. Germline CDR1 reads SGHVS; CDR2 reads FNYEAQ. This CDR3 is 13 amino acids long. This specimen consisted of whole blood, obtained in connection with sensitization to the hapten diphenylcyclopropenone (DPC). This TCR was recovered from a woman in her 50s with alopecia areata. Some clones in this sample may be carry-over from other donors' samples. The chain couples TRBV7-6 to TRBJ1-1; D is unresolved. CDR3 nucleotides: TGTGCCAGCAGCTTCCAGAGTTACACTGAAGCTTTCTTT. The encoded protein is CASSFQSYTEAFF.